This T cell receptor beta chain was identified during a study of siplizumab effects on memory and regulatory T cells (dated by TCRdb to about 2019). Context from the whole study: The study examined how the anti-CD2 antibody siplizumab affects alloreactive T-cell subsets in allogeneic mixed lymphocyte reactions built from human PBMCs.

Notes on this clone: What this receptor recognizes is not known. Base qualities are missing; no much larger clone stands one base away.

V has 3 bases trimmed and J has 2 bases trimmed; junction bases matching no gene number 5. The germline V gene (reference sequence) supplies CDR1 SGHAT and CDR2 FQDESV. Reading from cysteine to phenylalanine, the CDR3 counts 15 amino acids. Only CDR3 DNA is held: 45 bases, read in frame from base 1. The library was made by the immunoSEQ multiplex PCR assay. Roughly 10^5 TCR templates per sample were assayed on the deep sequencing platform. Genomic DNA extracted from sorted T cells was used for TCRbeta CDR3 sequencing. From the authors' description of their analysis: The R programming language was used for clonal analysis of the TCRbeta CDR3 data. Unstimulated samples were compared with post-reaction CFSE-low samples to define alloreactive CD4+ and CD8+ clones. Regulatory or non-regulatory origin was assigned to alloreactive CD4+ clones by matching of sequences to sorted unstimulated Treg and non-Treg repertoires. The clones in this table, taken by TCRdb from immuneACCESS, are in-frame only. Not every clone is retained; where verified, under half of the shortfall comes from an unresolved V gene, and the cause of the rest is unknown. The V and J calls and clone size come from that table; D and trimming were worked out from the DNA. The sample table shows tens of thousands of clones, and approximately 93% are seen once. The top ten constitute around 40% of the sample.

Sorted unstimulated T cells, along with proliferating T cells recovered from mixed lymphocyte reactions, underwent TCRbeta CDR3 sequencing. Fresh whole blood from around 10 HLA-typed healthy donors was used as the source from which PBMCs were isolated. Findings and caveats that apply to the study as a whole: The cumulative frequency of alloreactive sequences that could be traced back to unstimulated CD4+ memory T cells was significantly reduced by siplizumab. Of the alloreactive CD4+ clones that could be mapped, the Treg-derived share averaged roughly 73% with siplizumab compared with about 27% in control reactions. For roughly 80-95% of proliferating CD4+ or CD8+ clones, no naive or memory phenotype could be assigned. The suppressive function of proliferating Tregs from siplizumab cultures was not functionally confirmed. Because sequences at frequencies below about 10^-5 were poorly captured, only a minor fraction of alloreactive clones could be mapped back to unstimulated subsets. Unstimulated naive T cells appeared to be more diverse than memory T cells, and naive cells seemed to make a substantial contribution to the alloresponse.

The rearrangement joined TRBV11-1 to TRBJ2-7; 9 bases in between match TRBD2. This receptor was identified in a human donor in good health. Sequences were obtained from CD8+ T cells sorted from blood. The nucleotides read TGTGCCAGCAGCTTGGAGACTAGCGGAACCTACGAGCAGTACTTC. The encoded protein is CASSLETSGTYEQYF.